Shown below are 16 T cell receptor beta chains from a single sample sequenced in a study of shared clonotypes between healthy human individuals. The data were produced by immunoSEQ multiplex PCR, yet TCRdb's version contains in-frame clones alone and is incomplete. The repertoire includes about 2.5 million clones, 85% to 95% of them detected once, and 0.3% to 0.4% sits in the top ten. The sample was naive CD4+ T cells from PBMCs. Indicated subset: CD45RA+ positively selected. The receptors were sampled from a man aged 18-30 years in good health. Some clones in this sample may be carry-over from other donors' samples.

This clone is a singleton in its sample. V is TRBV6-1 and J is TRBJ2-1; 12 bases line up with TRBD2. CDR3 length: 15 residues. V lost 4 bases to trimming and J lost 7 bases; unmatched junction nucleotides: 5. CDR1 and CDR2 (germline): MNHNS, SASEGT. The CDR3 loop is CASSVMGTSGNEQFF. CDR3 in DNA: TGTGCCAGCAGTGTCATGGGGACTAGCGGGAATGAGCAGTTCTTC.

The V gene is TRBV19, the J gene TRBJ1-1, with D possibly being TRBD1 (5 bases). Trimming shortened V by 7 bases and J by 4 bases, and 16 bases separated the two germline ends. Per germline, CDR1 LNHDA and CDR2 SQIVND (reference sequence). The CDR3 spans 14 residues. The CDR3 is CASIPGTFATEAFF. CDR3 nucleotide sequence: TGTGCCAGTATCCCAGGGACTTTCGCCACTGAAGCTTTCTTT.

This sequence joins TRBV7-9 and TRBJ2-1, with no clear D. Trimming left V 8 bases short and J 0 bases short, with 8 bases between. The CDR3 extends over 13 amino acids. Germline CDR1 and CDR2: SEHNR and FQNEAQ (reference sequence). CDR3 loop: CASVTDSYNEQFF. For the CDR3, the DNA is TGTGCCAGCGTAACCGACTCCTACAATGAGCAGTTCTTC.

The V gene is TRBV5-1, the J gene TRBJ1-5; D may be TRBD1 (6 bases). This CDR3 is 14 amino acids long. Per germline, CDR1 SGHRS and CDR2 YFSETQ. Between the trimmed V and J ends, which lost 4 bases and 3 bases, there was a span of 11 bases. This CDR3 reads CASSADSNNQPQHF. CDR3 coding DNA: TGCGCCAGCAGCGCGGACAGCAACAATCAGCCCCAGCATTTT.

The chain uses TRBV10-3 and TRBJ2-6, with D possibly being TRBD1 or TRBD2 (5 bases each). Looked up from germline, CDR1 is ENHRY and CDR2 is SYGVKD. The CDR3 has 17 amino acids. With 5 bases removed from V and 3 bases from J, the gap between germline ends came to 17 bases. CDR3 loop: CAISWDRADFGANVLTF. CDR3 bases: TGTGCCATCAGTTGGGACCGGGCAGACTTTGGGGCCAACGTCCTGACTTTC.

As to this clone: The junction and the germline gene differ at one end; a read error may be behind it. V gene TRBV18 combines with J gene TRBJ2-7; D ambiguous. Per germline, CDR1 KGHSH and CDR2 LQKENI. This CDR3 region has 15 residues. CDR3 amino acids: CASSLIQTPTYEQSF. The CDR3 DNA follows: TGTGCCAGCTCACTGATCCAAACCCCGACCTACGAGCAGTCCTTC.

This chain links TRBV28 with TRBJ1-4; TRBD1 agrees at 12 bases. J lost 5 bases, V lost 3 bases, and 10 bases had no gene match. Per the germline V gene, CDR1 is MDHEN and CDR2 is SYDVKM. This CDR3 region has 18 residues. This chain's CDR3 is CASSFPGTGGFENEKLFF. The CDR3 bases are TGTGCCAGCAGTTTCCCCGGGACAGGGGGCTTTGAGAATGAAAAACTGTTTTTT.

The CDR3 bases are TGTGCCAGCAGCTTAGCGGCCCGAGCTAGCGGGCGCGAGCAGTACTTC. Its translation is CASSLAARASGREQYF. The chain links TRBV7-9 to TRBJ2-7; 8 nucleotides line up with TRBD2. Looked up from germline, CDR1 is SEHNR and CDR2 is FQNEAQ (reference sequence). The CDR3 length is 16 residues. Trimming at V came to 0 bases and at J to 6 bases, leaving 10 bases not matched to a gene.

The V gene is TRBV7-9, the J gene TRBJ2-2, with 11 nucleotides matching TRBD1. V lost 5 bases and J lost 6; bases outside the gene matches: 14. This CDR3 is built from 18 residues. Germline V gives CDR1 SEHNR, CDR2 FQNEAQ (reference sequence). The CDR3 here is CASSLDRGLRTRPGELFF. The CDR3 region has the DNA TGTGCCAGCAGCCTGGACAGGGGGCTACGGACGAGGCCCGGGGAGCTGTTTTTT.

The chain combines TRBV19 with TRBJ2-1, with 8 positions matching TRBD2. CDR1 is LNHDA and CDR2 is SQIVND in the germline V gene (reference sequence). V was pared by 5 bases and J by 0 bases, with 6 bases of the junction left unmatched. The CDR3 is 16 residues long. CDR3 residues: CASSPLAGHSYNEQFF. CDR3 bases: TGTGCCAGTAGTCCTCTAGCGGGTCACTCCTACAATGAGCAGTTCTTC.

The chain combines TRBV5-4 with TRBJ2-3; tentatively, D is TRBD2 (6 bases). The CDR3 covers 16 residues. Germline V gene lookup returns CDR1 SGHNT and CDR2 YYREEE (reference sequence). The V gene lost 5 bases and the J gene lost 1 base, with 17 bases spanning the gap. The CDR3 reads CASSYFGGSGTDTQYF. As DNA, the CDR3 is TGTGCCAGCAGTTATTTTGGGGGGAGTGGCACAGATACGCAGTATTTT.

The CDR3 spells CASSHSGTGDSLSNQPQHF. In DNA, the CDR3 is TGTGCCAGCAGCCACTCCGGGACAGGGGACTCCCTAAGCAATCAGCCCCAGCATTTT. The chain carries TRBV2 and TRBJ1-5, with 10 bases that match TRBD1. The V gene's germline CDR1 is SNHLY and CDR2 FYNNEI. The CDR3 is made up of 19 amino acids. V lost 6 bases and J lost 1; bases outside the gene matches: 15.

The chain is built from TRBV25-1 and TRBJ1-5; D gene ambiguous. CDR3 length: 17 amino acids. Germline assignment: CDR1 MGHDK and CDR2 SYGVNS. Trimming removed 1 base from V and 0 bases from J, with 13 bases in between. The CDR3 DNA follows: TGTGCCAGCAGTGAATCCAACCGGCTCGATAGCAATCAGCCCCAGCATTTT. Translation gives CASSESNRLDSNQPQHF.

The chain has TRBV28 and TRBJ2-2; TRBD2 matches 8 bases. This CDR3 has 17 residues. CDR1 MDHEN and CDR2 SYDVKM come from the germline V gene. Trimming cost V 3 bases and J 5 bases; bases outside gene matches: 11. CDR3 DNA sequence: TGTGCCAGCAGTTTCTGGAGCGGGAGATCACGGACCGGGGAGCTGTTTTTT. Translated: CASSFWSGRSRTGELFF.

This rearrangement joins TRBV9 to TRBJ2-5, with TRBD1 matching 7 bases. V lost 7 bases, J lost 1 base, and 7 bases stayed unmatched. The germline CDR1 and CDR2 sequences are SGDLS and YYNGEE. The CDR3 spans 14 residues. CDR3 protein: CASPKTGTQETQYF. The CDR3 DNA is TGTGCCAGCCCTAAGACAGGGACCCAAGAGACCCAGTACTTC.

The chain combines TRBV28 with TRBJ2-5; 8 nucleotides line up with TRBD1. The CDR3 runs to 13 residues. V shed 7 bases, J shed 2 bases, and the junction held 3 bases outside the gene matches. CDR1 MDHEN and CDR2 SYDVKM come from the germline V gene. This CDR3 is CASTQGGQETQYF. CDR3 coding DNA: TGTGCCAGCACACAGGGGGGTCAAGAGACCCAGTACTTC.